The 21 T cell receptor beta chains given below trace back to one sample, sequenced in a study of shared clonotypes between healthy human individuals. Here immunoSEQ multiplex PCR was the method, and the copy in TCRdb shows in-frame clones only, minus some. This table has under 350,000 clones, around 86% appearing once. The specimen was memory CD8+ T cells sorted from blood. As to subset: CD45RO+ cells pooled with CCR7-negative TemRA cells. All receptors come from a man aged 18 to 29 in good health.

This clone was found a few times. The chain joins TRBV10-3 to TRBJ1-5, with D possibly matching TRBD1 (5 bases). V lost 2 bases and J lost 7, with 12 bases in between. This CDR3 is 14 amino acids long. Germline V lookup: CDR1 ENHRY, CDR2 SYGVKD. The CDR3 is CAISEGAPQQPQHF. The CDR3 DNA reads TGTGCCATCAGTGAGGGGGCGCCTCAACAGCCCCAGCATTTT.

The chain joins TRBV5-1 to TRBJ2-5, with 12 bases identical to TRBD2. V shed 3 bases, J shed 1 base, and the junction held 7 bases outside the gene matches. Germline V lookup: CDR1 SGHRS, CDR2 YFSETQ. CDR3 length equals 17 residues. CDR3 sequence: CASSSGLAGNIQETQYF. As DNA, the CDR3 is TGCGCCAGCAGCTCAGGACTAGCGGGGAACATCCAAGAGACCCAGTACTTC.

V usage is TRBV6-6 and J usage is TRBJ1-5; D is unclear. V gave up 8 bases and J gave up 0 bases, with 8 bases separating them. This CDR3 has 13 amino acids. CDR1 MNHNY and CDR2 SVGAGI come from the germline V gene (reference sequence). CDR3 sequence reads: CASWRISNQPQHF. The CDR3 DNA sequence: TGTGCCAGCTGGAGGATTAGCAATCAGCCCCAGCATTTT.

This chain links TRBV15 with TRBJ2-2, with 7 bases fitting TRBD2. Germline CDR1 reads LNHNV; CDR2 reads YYDKDF (reference sequence). The V and J ends lost 0 bases and 2 bases, in that order; junction bases with no gene match: 6. This CDR3 has 17 residues. The CDR3 here is CATSRDRLAVNTGELFF. CDR3 nucleotide sequence: TGTGCCACCAGCAGAGATCGGCTAGCGGTAAACACCGGGGAGCTGTTTTTT.

In its sample, this clone was seen a few times. Written as DNA, the CDR3 is TGTGCCAGCAGCTTAGACCCTCAGGGGTCTCGGGGCTCCTACGAGCAGTACTTC. This translates into CASSLDPQGSRGSYEQYF. V usage is TRBV7-6 and J usage is TRBJ2-7; tentatively, D is TRBD1 (6 bases). CDR1 is SGHVS and CDR2 is FNYEAQ in the germline V gene. The V gene lost 1 base and the J gene lost 0 bases, with 19 bases spanning the gap. This CDR3 comprises 18 residues. Looking up the rest from reference TRBV7-6 and TRBJ2-7 gives the full variable domain: GAGVSQSPRYKVTKRGQDVALRCDPISGHVSLYWYRQALGQGPEFLTYFNYEAQQDKSGLPNDRFSAERPEGSISTLTIQRTEQRDSAMYRCASSLDPQGSRGSYEQYFGPGTRLTVT.

The chain employs TRBV10-2 and TRBJ1-2; weak D call: TRBD1 (6 bases). The V gene's germline CDR1 is WSHSY and CDR2 SAAADI. This CDR3 has 16 residues. V was cut by 5 bases and J by 5 bases, with 21 bases left in between. CDR3 nucleotide sequence: TGCGCCAGCAGTCCGAGCGTGGGGGCTAATATATATGGCTACACCTTC. Its protein product is CASSPSVGANIYGYTF.

This rearrangement joins TRBV6-1 to TRBJ1-1; D unclear. CDR1 is MNHNS and CDR2 is SASEGT in the germline V gene. The CDR3 runs 11 residues. V was clipped by 9 bases and J by 0 bases, with 5 bases between them. In DNA, the CDR3 is TGTGCCAGTATAGTGAACACTGAAGCTTTCTTT. This sequence encodes CASIVNTEAFF.

The chain has TRBV9 and TRBJ2-7; tentatively, D is TRBD2 (6 bases). The CDR3 sequence is 15 residues long. V was trimmed by 0 bases and J by 2 bases, leaving 12 bases between them. Germline V lookup: CDR1 SGDLS, CDR2 YYNGEE. The CDR3 reads CASSVGDSRTYEQYF. In DNA, the CDR3 is TGTGCCAGCAGCGTAGGGGACTCGCGGACCTACGAGCAGTACTTC.

The rearrangement links TRBV4-1 to TRBJ1-5; D is undetermined. The CDR3 has 14 residues. The V end was cut by 1 base, the J end by 5 bases, with 9 bases between. Germline-derived CDR1 and CDR2 are MGHRA and YSYEKL. The CDR3 region has the DNA TGCGCCAGCAGCCAAGGGACGGTAGATCAGCCCCAGCATTTT. As protein: CASSQGTVDQPQHF.

The V gene is TRBV15, the J gene TRBJ2-7, with D perhaps matching TRBD2 (6 bases). Germline-derived CDR1 and CDR2 are LNHNV and YYDKDF (reference sequence). There are 15 residues in the CDR3. The V and J ends lost 0 bases and 1 base respectively, with 10 bases between them. The CDR3 bases are TGTGCCACCAGCAGAGATAGGGACTTGTCCTACGAGCAGTACTTC. It encodes CATSRDRDLSYEQYF.

The V and J genes are TRBV11-1 and TRBJ2-3, with TRBD1 identical over 9 bases. The junction had 3 bases not matched to a gene; V was cut back by 2 bases and J by 3 bases. There are 15 residues in the CDR3. Germline V gene lookup returns CDR1 SGHAT and CDR2 FQDESV (reference sequence). CDR3 bases: TGTGCCAGCAGCTTAAATGGACAGGGGACAGATACGCAGTATTTT. Its protein is CASSLNGQGTDTQYF.

This chain uses TRBV13 with TRBJ2-1; 9 bases map to TRBD2. The CDR3 covers 16 residues. Germline assignment: CDR1 PRHDT and CDR2 FYEKMQ (reference sequence). V lost 5 bases and J lost 0; bases outside the gene matches: 5. As DNA, the CDR3 is TGTGCCAGCAGCCATCCTAGCGGGATCTCCTACAATGAGCAGTTCTTC. This encodes CASSHPSGISYNEQFF.

The chain has TRBV27 and TRBJ2-1; the D call may be TRBD1 or TRBD2 (6 bases each). The CDR3 is made up of 14 amino acids. Trimming took off 0 bases at V and 8 bases at J, with 11 bases between the two ends. CDR1 is MNHEY and CDR2 is SMNVEV in the germline V gene (reference sequence). Here the CDR3 DNA reads TGTGCCAGCAGTTTATCGTTGGGGGGCGATGAGCAGTTCTTC. It specifies CASSLSLGGDEQFF.

J is TRBJ2-5 and V is TRBV6-1; D not resolved. V gave up 4 bases and J gave up 4 bases, with 16 bases separating them. The CDR3 loop spans 15 amino acids. Germline CDR1 reads MNHNS; CDR2 reads SASEGT. Here the CDR3 DNA reads TGTGCCAGCAGTGGCGACACTTACTGGGGAGAGACCCAGTACTTC. It yields the protein CASSGDTYWGETQYF.

The CDR3 DNA reads TGTGCCATCAGTGAAGGACTAGCGGTAGACAATGAGCAGTTCTTC. This encodes CAISEGLAVDNEQFF. V is TRBV10-3 and J is TRBJ2-1, with 10 bases lining up with TRBD2. The V segment lost 3 bases and the J segment 5 bases; nucleotides outside the gene matches: 4. The CDR3 is 15 amino acids. Germline assignment: CDR1 ENHRY and CDR2 SYGVKD.

The chain couples TRBV5-4 to TRBJ1-6; D not certain. The CDR3 is 15 amino acids. With 5 bases removed from V and 3 bases from J, the gap between germline ends came to 12 bases. Germline V gene lookup returns CDR1 SGHNT and CDR2 YYREEE (reference sequence). CDR3 residues: CASSRSGYYNSPLHF. Here the CDR3 DNA reads TGTGCCAGCAGTCGGTCGGGGTACTATAATTCACCCCTCCACTTT.

The chain couples TRBV6-5 to TRBJ2-7, with TRBD1 matching over 10 bases. CDR1 and CDR2 (germline): MNHEY, SVGAGI. The V segment lost 6 bases and the J segment 3 bases; nucleotides outside the gene matches: 8. This CDR3 has 15 amino acids. The CDR3 region has the DNA TGTGCCAGCAGAGGCGGACAGGGGGAGGTCTACGAGCAGTACTTC. Its protein product is CASRGGQGEVYEQYF.

The genes are TRBV7-3 and TRBJ2-7, with TRBD1 matching 8 bases. The CDR3 length is 15 residues. Germline V gene sequence: CDR1 SGHTA, CDR2 FQGTGA. The trim removed 2 bases at V and 3 bases at J, leaving 6 bases unmatched. CDR3 loop: CASSLWQGADYEQYF. The CDR3 bases are TGTGCCAGCAGCTTATGGCAGGGGGCGGACTACGAGCAGTACTTC.

Only one count was recorded for this clone. V usage is TRBV30 and J usage is TRBJ1-2; the D gene is possibly TRBD1 (5 bases). The CDR3 runs to 12 residues. Trimming shortened V by 5 bases and J by 6 bases, and 13 bases separated the two germline ends. In germline, CDR1 is GTSNPN, CDR2 SVGIG (reference sequence). This CDR3 reads CAWSGGGNGYTF. CDR3 DNA: TGTGCCTGGTCCGGGGGGGGGAATGGCTACACCTTC.

The genes are TRBV11-2 and TRBJ2-7; maybe TRBD1 (7 bases). Trimming took 10 bases from V and 2 from J, leaving 27 bases between them. The CDR3 sequence is 17 residues long. CDR1 is SGHAT, CDR2 FQNNGV, per germline. CDR3 sequence reads: CATRAGGGRQGTYEQYF. CDR3 coding DNA: TGTGCCACTAGGGCCGGTGGGGGGAGACAGGGCACCTACGAGCAGTACTTC.

The chain links TRBV28 to TRBJ2-2, with D possibly being TRBD1 (5 bases). Germline loops: CDR1 MDHEN, CDR2 SYDVKM. This CDR3 has 18 residues. V was trimmed by 6 bases and J by 0 bases, leaving 20 bases between them. For the CDR3, the DNA is TGTGCCAGCAGCCACACCACGACAGCGAAGGCGAACACCGGGGAGCTGTTTTTT. Translation: CASSHTTTAKANTGELFF.